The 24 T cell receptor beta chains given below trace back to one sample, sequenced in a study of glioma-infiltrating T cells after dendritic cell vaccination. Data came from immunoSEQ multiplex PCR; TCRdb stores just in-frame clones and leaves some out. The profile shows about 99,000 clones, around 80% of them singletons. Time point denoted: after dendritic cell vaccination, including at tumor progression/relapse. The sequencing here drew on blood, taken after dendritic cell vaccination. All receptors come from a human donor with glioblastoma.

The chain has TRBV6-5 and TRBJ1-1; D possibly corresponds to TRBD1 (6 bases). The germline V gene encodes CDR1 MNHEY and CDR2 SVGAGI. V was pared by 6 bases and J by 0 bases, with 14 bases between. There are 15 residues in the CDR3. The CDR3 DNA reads TGTGCCAGCAGCCTCGGGGGGGCGTTGAACACTGAAGCTTTCTTT. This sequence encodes CASSLGGALNTEAFF.

Here the CDR3 DNA reads TGTGCCAGCAGCGTAGGTATAGGAGGGGTTAGCTCTGGAAACACCATATATTTT. Amino acid sequence: CASSVGIGGVSSGNTIYF. V and J are TRBV9 and TRBJ1-3; D possibly corresponds to TRBD1 (5 bases). With 0 bases removed from V and 0 bases from J, the gap between germline ends came to 16 bases. Per germline, CDR1 SGDLS and CDR2 YYNGEE. This CDR3 spans 18 amino acids.

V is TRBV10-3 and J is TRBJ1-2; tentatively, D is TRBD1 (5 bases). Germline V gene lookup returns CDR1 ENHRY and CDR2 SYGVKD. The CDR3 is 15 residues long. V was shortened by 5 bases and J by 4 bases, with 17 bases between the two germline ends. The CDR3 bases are TGTGCCATCAGTACCGGAGGGGAGTTTAGCTATGGCTACACCTTC. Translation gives CAISTGGEFSYGYTF.

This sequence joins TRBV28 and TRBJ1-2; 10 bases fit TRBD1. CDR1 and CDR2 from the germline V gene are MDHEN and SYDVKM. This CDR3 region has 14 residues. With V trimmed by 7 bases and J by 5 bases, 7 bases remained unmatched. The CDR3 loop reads CASISGQGGYGYTF. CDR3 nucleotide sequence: TGTGCCAGCATCTCAGGACAGGGGGGTTATGGCTACACCTTC.

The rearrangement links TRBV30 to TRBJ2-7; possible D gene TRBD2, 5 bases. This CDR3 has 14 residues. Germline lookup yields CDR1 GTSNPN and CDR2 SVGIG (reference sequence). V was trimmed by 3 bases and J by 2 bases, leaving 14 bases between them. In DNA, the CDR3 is TGTGCCTGGAGGGAAAGGGAGTTTCCCTACGAGCAGTACTTC. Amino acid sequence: CAWREREFPYEQYF. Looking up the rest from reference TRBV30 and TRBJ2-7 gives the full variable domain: SQTIHQWPATLVQPVGSPLSLECTVEGTSNPNLYWYRQAAGRGLQLLFYSVGIGQISSEVPQNLSASRPQDRQFILSSKKLLLSDSGFYLCAWREREFPYEQYFGPGTRLTVT.

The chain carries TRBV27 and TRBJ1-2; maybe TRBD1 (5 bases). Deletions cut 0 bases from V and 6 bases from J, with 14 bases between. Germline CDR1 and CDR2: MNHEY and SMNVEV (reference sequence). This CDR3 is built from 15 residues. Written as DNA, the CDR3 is TGTGCCAGCAGTTTATCGCCAGGGTTAGTGGATGGCTACACCTTC. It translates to CASSLSPGLVDGYTF.

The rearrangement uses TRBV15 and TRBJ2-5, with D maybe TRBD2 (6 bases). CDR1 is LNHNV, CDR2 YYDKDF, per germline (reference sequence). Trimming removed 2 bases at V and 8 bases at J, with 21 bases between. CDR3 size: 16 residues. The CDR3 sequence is CATSRSGGALQRTQYF. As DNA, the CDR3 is TGTGCCACCAGCAGATCAGGAGGGGCGCTCCAGAGAACCCAGTACTTC. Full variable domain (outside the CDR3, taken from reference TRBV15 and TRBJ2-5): DAMVIQNPRYQVTQFGKPVTLSCSQTLNHNVMYWYQQKSSQAPKLLFHYYDKDFNNEADTPDNFQSRRPNTSFCFLDIRSPGLGDTAMYLCATSRSGGALQRTQYFGPGTRLLVL.

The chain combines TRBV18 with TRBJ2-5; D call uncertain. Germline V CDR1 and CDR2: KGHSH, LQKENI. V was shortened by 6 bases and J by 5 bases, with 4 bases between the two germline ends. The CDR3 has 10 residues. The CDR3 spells CASSRETQYF. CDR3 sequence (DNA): TGTGCCAGCTCGCGGGAGACCCAGTACTTC.

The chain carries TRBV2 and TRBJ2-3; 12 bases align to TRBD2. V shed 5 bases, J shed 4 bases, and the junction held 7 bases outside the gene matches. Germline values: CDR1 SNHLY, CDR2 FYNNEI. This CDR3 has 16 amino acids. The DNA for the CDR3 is TGTGCCAGCAGTATAACTAGCGGGGGGATCGCAGATACGCAGTATTTT. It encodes CASSITSGGIADTQYF.

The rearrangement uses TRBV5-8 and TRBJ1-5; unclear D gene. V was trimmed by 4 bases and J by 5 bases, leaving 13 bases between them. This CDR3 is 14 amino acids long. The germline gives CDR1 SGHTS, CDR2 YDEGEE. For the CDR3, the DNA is TGTGCCAGCAGCGATCGGAGAGGGCATCAGCCCCAGCATTTT. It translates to CASSDRRGHQPQHF.

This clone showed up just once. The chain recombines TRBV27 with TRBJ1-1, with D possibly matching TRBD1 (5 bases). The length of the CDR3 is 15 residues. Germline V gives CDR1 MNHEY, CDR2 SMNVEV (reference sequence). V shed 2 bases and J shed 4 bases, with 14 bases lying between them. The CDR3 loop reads CASSLEQEPGTEAFF. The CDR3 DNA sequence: TGTGCCAGCAGTTTAGAACAGGAGCCTGGCACTGAAGCTTTCTTT.

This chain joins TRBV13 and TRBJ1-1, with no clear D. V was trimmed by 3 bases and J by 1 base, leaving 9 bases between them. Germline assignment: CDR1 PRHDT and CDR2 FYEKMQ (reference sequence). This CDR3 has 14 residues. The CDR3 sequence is CASSLSRRNTEAFF. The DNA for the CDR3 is TGTGCCAGCAGCTTGAGCCGGAGGAACACTGAAGCTTTCTTT.

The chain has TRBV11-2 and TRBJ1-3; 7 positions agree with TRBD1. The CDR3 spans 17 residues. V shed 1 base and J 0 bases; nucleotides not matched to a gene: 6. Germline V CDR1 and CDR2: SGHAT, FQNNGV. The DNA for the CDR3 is TGTGCCAGCAGCTTAGGAGGGACAGCATCCTCTGGAAACACCATATATTTT. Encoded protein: CASSLGGTASSGNTIYF.

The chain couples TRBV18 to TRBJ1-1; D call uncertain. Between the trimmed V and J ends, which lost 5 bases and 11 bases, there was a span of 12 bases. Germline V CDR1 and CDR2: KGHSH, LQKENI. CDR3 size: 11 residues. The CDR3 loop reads CASSSEGRAFF. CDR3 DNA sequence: TGTGCCAGCTCATCAGAGGGTCGGGCTTTCTTT.

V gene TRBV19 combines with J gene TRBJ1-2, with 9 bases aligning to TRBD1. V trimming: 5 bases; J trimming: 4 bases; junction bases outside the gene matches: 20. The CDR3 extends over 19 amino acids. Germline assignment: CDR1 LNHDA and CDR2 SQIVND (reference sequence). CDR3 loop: CASSFHRGRTMLGIYGYTF. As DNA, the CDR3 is TGTGCCAGTAGTTTTCACAGGGGGCGTACTATGCTTGGTATCTATGGCTACACCTTC.

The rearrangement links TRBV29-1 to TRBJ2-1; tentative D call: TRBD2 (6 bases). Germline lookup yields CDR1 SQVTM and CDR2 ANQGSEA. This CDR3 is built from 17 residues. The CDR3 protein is CSGRGGRGKGLYNEQFF. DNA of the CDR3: TGCAGTGGCCGTGGGGGTCGCGGGAAAGGGCTTTACAATGAGCAGTTCTTC.

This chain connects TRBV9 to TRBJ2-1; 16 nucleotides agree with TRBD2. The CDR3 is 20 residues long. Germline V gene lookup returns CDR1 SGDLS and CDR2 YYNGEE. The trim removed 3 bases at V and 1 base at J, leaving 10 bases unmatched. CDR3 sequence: CASSGQPGLAGGPSYNEQFF. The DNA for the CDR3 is TGTGCCAGCAGCGGCCAGCCGGGACTAGCGGGAGGGCCGTCCTACAATGAGCAGTTCTTC.

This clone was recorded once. The CDR3 sequence: CASSYGAGARGEAFF. The CDR3 DNA sequence: TGTGCCAGCAGTTACGGTGCAGGGGCAAGGGGTGAAGCTTTCTTT. The gene calls are TRBV6-6 and TRBJ1-1, with a possible D match to TRBD1 (6 bases). The CDR3 runs to 15 residues. The V end lost 2 bases, the J end lost 7 bases, and 17 bases lay between the germline ends. From germline, CDR1 is MNHNY and CDR2 SVGAGI (reference sequence).

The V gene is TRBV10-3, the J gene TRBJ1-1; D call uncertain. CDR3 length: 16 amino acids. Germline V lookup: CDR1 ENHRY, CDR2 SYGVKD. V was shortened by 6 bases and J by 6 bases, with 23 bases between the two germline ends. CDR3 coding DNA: TGTGCCATCAGCCCTAGCCGGGCGGGGAGGTACGCTGAAGCTTTCTTT. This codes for CAISPSRAGRYAEAFF.

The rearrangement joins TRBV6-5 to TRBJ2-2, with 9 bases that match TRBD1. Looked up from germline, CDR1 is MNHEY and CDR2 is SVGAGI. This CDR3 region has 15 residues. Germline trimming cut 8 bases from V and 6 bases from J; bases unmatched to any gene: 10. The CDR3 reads CASAELQGAAGELFF. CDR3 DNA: TGTGCCAGCGCTGAACTACAGGGGGCCGCCGGGGAGCTGTTTTTT.

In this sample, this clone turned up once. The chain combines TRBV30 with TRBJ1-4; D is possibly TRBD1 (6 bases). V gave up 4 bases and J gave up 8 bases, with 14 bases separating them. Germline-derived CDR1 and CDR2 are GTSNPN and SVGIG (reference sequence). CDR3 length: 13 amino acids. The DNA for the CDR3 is TGTGCCTGGAACGCGGGGGGCCGCGAAAAACTGTTTTTT. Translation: CAWNAGGREKLFF.

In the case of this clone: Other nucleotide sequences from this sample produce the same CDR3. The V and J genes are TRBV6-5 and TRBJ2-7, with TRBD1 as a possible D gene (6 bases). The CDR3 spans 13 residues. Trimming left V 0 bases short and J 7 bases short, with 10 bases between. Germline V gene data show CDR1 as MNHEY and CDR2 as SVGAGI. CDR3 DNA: TGTGCCAGCAGTTACTCGGAGCAGGGGGAGCAGTACTTC. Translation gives CASSYSEQGEQYF.

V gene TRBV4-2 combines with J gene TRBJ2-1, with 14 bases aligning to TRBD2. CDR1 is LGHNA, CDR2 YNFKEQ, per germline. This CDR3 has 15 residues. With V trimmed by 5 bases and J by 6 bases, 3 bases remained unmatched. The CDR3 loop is CASSKTSGGANEQFF. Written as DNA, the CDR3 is TGTGCCAGCAGCAAGACTAGCGGGGGGGCCAATGAGCAGTTCTTC.

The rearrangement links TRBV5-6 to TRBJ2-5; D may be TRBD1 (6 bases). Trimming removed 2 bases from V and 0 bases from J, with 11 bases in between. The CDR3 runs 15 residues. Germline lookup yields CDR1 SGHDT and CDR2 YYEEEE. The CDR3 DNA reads TGTGCCAGCAGCTTCTCCGGACAGAACCAAGAGACCCAGTACTTC. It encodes CASSFSGQNQETQYF.